The rows below give T cell receptor beta chains drawn from one sample of a study of T cell repertoires in aging, cancer and after chemotherapy. TCRdb recomputed calls from the multiplex PCR reads with MiXCR, one row per CDR3 protein. The sample carries 10,000 to 15,000 distinct CDR3 sequences, 30% to 40% recorded once. The source material was blood. The receptor source for this set is a human donor in good health. The donor label of this sample is uncertain. CDR3s include the opening cysteine and the closing phenylalanine or tryptophan. A D gene is named only where the DNA matches it firmly. Not all rows give a size; the values are once, few, many and, for expanded clones, a class.

d_call j_call clone_size v_call cdr3_nt cdr3_aa
. TRBJ2-2 . TRBV10-1 TGCGCCAGCAGTGAGTCGTCAGGGGCCCGGGAGCTGTTTTTT CASSESSGARELFF
. TRBJ2-5 medium-sized TRBV19 TGTGCCAGTAGTGCGGGCGAGACCCAGTACTTC CASSAGETQYF
TRBD2 TRBJ2-5 . TRBV6-1 TGTGCCAGCGGCCCCCAGCGGGGGGGCGGGGAGACCCAGTACTTC CASGPQRGGGETQYF
. TRBJ2-6 . TRBV6-5 TGTGCCAGCAGTTACTCGGTAGGGGGGGCCAACGTCCTGACTTTC CASSYSVGGANVLTF
TRBD2 TRBJ2-1 few TRBV6-1 TGTGCCAGCAGTGAAGCGGGGGGGTACAATGAGCAGTTCTTC CASSEAGGYNEQFF
. TRBJ2-5 few TRBV5-6 TGTGCCAGCAGCTTCGGGCAGGCCCAGTACTTC CASSFGQAQYF
. TRBJ2-1 . TRBV27 TGTGCCAGCAGCACACGAACTTACAATGAGCAGTTCTTC CASSTRTYNEQFF
. TRBJ2-5 few TRBV12-3/TRBV12-4 TGTGCCAGCAGCCGTGGGGGGGAGACCCAGTACTTC CASSRGGETQYF
TRBD1 TRBJ1-3 . TRBV10-3 TGTGCCATCATGGGGACAGGGGTTTCGGGAGGAAACACCATATATTTT CAIMGTGVSGGNTIYF
TRBD2 TRBJ2-3 . TRBV6-5 TGTGCCAGCAGCCCCCAGCGGGGGTCAGATACGCAGTATTTT CASSPQRGSDTQYF
. TRBJ2-7 . TRBV14 TGTGCCAGCAGCCAGGCAGGTTTCGAGCAGTACTTC CASSQAGFEQYF
. TRBJ2-7 . TRBV18 TGTGCCAGCTCACCACTAGCCCTAATCTCCTACGAGCAGTACTTC CASSPLALISYEQYF
. TRBJ2-5 medium-sized TRBV15 TGTGCCACCAGCAGAGGGACGCTACAAGAGACCCAGTACTTC CATSRGTLQETQYF
TRBD1 TRBJ1-6 . TRBV6-1 TGTGCCAGCAGCCCAGAGGGGACAGGGGGTTCACCCCTCCACTTT CASSPEGTGGSPLHF
TRBD1 TRBJ1-1 . TRBV6-5 TGTGCCAGCAGTTACACCAGGGACAGGGTCATTAACACTGAAGCTTTCTTT CASSYTRDRVINTEAFF
TRBD1 TRBJ1-5 few TRBV27 TGTGCCACCCAAAGCGGGACAGGGGGGTATCAGCCCCAGCATTTT CATQSGTGGYQPQHF
. TRBJ2-5 . TRBV5-1 TGCGCCAGCAGCGGGCAAGGTCGACAAGAGACCCAGTACTTC CASSGQGRQETQYF
TRBD1 TRBJ1-4 . TRBV7-2 TGTGCCAGCAGGCTACCGGGACAGGGGGACAGGGAAAAACTGTTTTTT CASRLPGQGDREKLFF
. TRBJ2-7 few TRBV12-3/TRBV12-4 TGTGCCAGCAGTTTAGGGGCGAACGAGCAGTACTTC CASSLGANEQYF
TRBD2 TRBJ2-7 . TRBV29-1 TGCAGCGTTGTGGGCGCGGGGGAGACCTACGAGCAGTACTTC CSVVGAGETYEQYF
TRBD2 TRBJ2-1 . TRBV12-3/TRBV12-4 TGTGCCTTAAAACCCGCTAGCGGGGGGGCCGTTGAGCAGTTCTTC CALKPASGGAVEQFF
. TRBJ1-1 few TRBV20-1 TGCAGTGCTAGAGATCCCTCGGTAACTGAAGCTTTCTTT CSARDPSVTEAFF
. TRBJ2-3 . TRBV12-3/TRBV12-4 TGTGCCAGCAGTCTCGTCGATACGCAGTATTTT CASSLVDTQYF
. TRBJ2-5 medium-sized TRBV12-3/TRBV12-4 TGTGCCAGCAGTTCCGAGAGTTGGGAGACCCAGTACTTC CASSSESWETQYF
. TRBJ1-5 . TRBV12-3/TRBV12-4 TGTGCCAGCAACATCGGACCTAATCAGCCCCAGCATTTT CASNIGPNQPQHF
TRBD2 TRBJ2-1 medium-sized TRBV6-5 TGTGCCAGCAGTTACGGGCTAGCGGGCCAGGGTGAGCAGTTCTTC CASSYGLAGQGEQFF
TRBD1 TRBJ2-1 . TRBV7-9 TGTGCCAGCAGCCCCAGTAATACGGGACAGGGTGATGAGCAGTTCTTC CASSPSNTGQGDEQFF
. TRBJ2-1 . TRBV20-1 TGCAGTGCTAGGTCGGCGGGGCGAAACTACAATGAGCAGTTCTTC CSARSAGRNYNEQFF
TRBD1 TRBJ2-7 . TRBV10-3 TGTGCCACCAATAACCCGGGACAGGGGCTCTACGAGCAGTACTTC CATNNPGQGLYEQYF
. TRBJ1-6 . TRBV11-2 TGTGCCAGCAGCGCACAGACGGGGGCGAGGTCACCCCTCCACTTT CASSAQTGARSPLHF
. TRBJ1-2 . TRBV20-1 TGCAGTGCCCGGAGAGGCAGGGGTTTCGACTACACCTTC CSARRGRGFDYTF
. TRBJ2-5 . TRBV6-2/TRBV6-3 TGTGCCAGCAGTTACAGTAGTGCCCCGTACCAAGAGACCCAGTACTTC CASSYSSAPYQETQYF
TRBD2 TRBJ2-1 . TRBV6-4 TGTGCCAGCAGTGACTCGTTTAGCGGGGGGAATGAGCAGTTCTTC CASSDSFSGGNEQFF
TRBD2 TRBJ2-1 medium-sized TRBV20-1 TGCAGTGCTAGAGATAGTAGCGGGGACTACAATGAGCAGTTCTTC CSARDSSGDYNEQFF
. TRBJ2-7 once TRBV14 TGTGCCAGCAGCCAAGGGAGGGCGTACGAGCAGTACTTC CASSQGRAYEQYF
. TRBJ1-2 . TRBV6-4 TGTGCCAGCAGTGAAATGATGGGATACGGCTACACCTTC CASSEMMGYGYTF
. TRBJ1-2 . TRBV20-1 TGCAGTGCTAGAGTCCCGGGGGCGGATGGCTACACCTTC CSARVPGADGYTF
TRBD1 TRBJ1-1 few TRBV12-3/TRBV12-4 TGTGCCAGCAGAACCGGACAGGGGAACACTGAAGCTTTCTTT CASRTGQGNTEAFF
. TRBJ2-3 . TRBV12-3/TRBV12-4 TGTGCCAGCAGCCGAGATTCCCCGGGGAGCAGCACAGATACGCAGTATTTT CASSRDSPGSSTDTQYF
TRBD2 TRBJ2-3 large TRBV6-1 TGTGCCAGCAGTGTACTAGCGGGGACCACAGATACGCAGTATTTT CASSVLAGTTDTQYF
. TRBJ2-1 . TRBV6-1 TGTGCCAGCAAGGTCGTATACAATGAGCAGTTCTTC CASKVVYNEQFF
TRBD1 TRBJ2-5 . TRBV5-6 TGTGCCAGCAGCCCAGTTACTAACAGGGGGCGGGAGACCCAGTACTTC CASSPVTNRGRETQYF
. TRBJ2-7 . TRBV6-6 TGTGCCAGCAGTTATCCCAACAAGGGGCCCTACGAGCAGTACTTC CASSYPNKGPYEQYF
TRBD1 TRBJ1-2 . TRBV19 TGTGCCAGTAGTCCTTGGACAGGGAGGGGCTATGGCTACACCTTC CASSPWTGRGYGYTF
TRBD1 TRBJ2-7 few TRBV6-4 TGTGCCAGCAGTGAAAAGGACAGGGCCACCTACGAGCAGTACTTC CASSEKDRATYEQYF
. TRBJ1-2 medium-sized TRBV29-1 TGCAGCGTTGAAGGATCAGGGATCGGTGGCTACACCTTC CSVEGSGIGGYTF
TRBD1 TRBJ1-2 . TRBV11-2 TGTGCCAGCAGCTCCGCGGGGACAGGGGGCGCCGTGGGGGGCTACACCTTC CASSSAGTGGAVGGYTF
. TRBJ1-1 . TRBV6-5 TGTGCCAGCAGTTTAGGGGGGGATATAGGGAACACTGAAGCTTTCTTT CASSLGGDIGNTEAFF
. TRBJ2-1 . TRBV12-3/TRBV12-4 TGTGCCAGCAGTTCCACCCGAAAAGGGGCCGAATACAATGAGCAGTTCTTC CASSSTRKGAEYNEQFF
. TRBJ1-2 . TRBV10-3 TGTGCCATCAGTGAACCGAGACGGAGCTATGGCTACACCTTC CAISEPRRSYGYTF
. TRBJ1-2 . TRBV15 TGTGCCACCAGCCCTACGGAGGGAAACAACTATGGCTACACCTTC CATSPTEGNNYGYTF
. TRBJ1-4 . TRBV6-2/TRBV6-3 TGTGCCAGCAGGCAGGGGTATCGTAATGAAAAACTGTTTTTT CASRQGYRNEKLFF
. TRBJ1-2 . TRBV6-6 TGTGCCAGCAGTGCTCCTTCCGGGACGAACTATGTCTACACCTTC CASSAPSGTNYVYTF
TRBD2 TRBJ2-1 medium-sized TRBV19 TGTGCCAGTAGTATTCGAACTAGCGGGGTCTACAATGAGCAGTTCTTC CASSIRTSGVYNEQFF